One and the same sample provided the 30 T cell receptor beta chains below, sequenced in a study of T cell repertoires in aging, cancer and after chemotherapy. TRB rearrangements spanning V, D and J were amplified using mixed TRB-A/B primers. A single record per CDR3 protein comes from TCRdb applying MiXCR to the multiplex PCR reads. The sample shows about 1,400 distinct CDR3 sequences, about three fifths of them seen only once. TCR beta rearrangements were amplified from peripheral blood genomic DNA. The sequencing input was blood. The receptors were gathered from a human donor with a blood cancer.

The rearrangement links TRBV29-1 to TRBJ1-4; possibly TRBD1 for D (5 bases). The CDR3 loop spans 10 amino acids. Germline CDR1 and CDR2: SQVTM and ANQGSEA. With 6 bases removed from V and 11 bases from J, the gap between germline ends came to 10 bases. For the CDR3, the DNA is TGCAGCGTGATGACAGACAAACTGTTTTTT. As protein: CSVMTDKLFF.

The rearrangement links TRBV6-5 to TRBJ2-3, with D possibly TRBD2 on 6 matching bases. The CDR3 spans 15 residues. From germline, CDR1 is MNHEY and CDR2 SVGAGI. Between the trimmed V and J ends, which lost 0 bases and 4 bases, there was a span of 11 bases. The CDR3 reads CASSYSSGVPDTQYF. In DNA, the CDR3 is TGTGCCAGCAGTTACTCGTCGGGGGTCCCAGATACGCAGTATTTT.

This chain joins TRBV12-3 or TRBV12-4 and TRBJ2-7; the D call may be TRBD1 or TRBD2 (6 bases each). Between the trimmed V and J ends, which lost 5 bases and 3 bases, there was a span of 20 bases. The CDR3 totals 16 residues. The CDR3 bases are TGTGCCAGCAGTCCCTCGGGGGCACTAACTCTCTACGAGCAGTACTTC. Protein sequence: CASSPSGALTLYEQYF.

V gene TRBV12-3 or TRBV12-4 combines with J gene TRBJ2-3, with 7 bases matching TRBD2. J lost 5 bases, V lost 2 bases, and 13 bases had no gene match. This CDR3 is 17 amino acids long. DNA of the CDR3: TGTGCCAGCAGTTTACGTGGGCGGGGGAAAAGTAAAGATACGCAGTATTTT. It is translated as CASSLRGRGKSKDTQYF.

The V call is TRBV6-5, the J call TRBJ2-2; D perhaps matches TRBD1 (6 bases). Germline V lookup: CDR1 MNHEY, CDR2 SVGAGI. Trimming stripped 8 bases from V and 7 bases from J, with 11 bases between. The CDR3 consists of 12 residues. Written as DNA, the CDR3 is TGTGCCAGCTGGGGGCGGTACGGGGAGCTGTTTTTT. It encodes CASWGRYGELFF.

The chain has TRBV29-1 and TRBJ2-7; TRBD1 might be the D (6 bases). This CDR3 comprises 15 residues. Germline V gene lookup returns CDR1 SQVTM and CDR2 ANQGSEA. The germline V and J ends were trimmed by 6 bases and 7 bases, with 25 bases remaining between them. This CDR3 reads CSVESPGHDSGEQYF. Written as DNA, the CDR3 is TGCAGCGTGGAGAGTCCGGGACACGATAGTGGGGAGCAGTACTTC.

V is TRBV6-6 and J is TRBJ2-1; D not certain. This CDR3 has 13 residues. V shed 5 bases and J shed 7 bases, with 12 bases lying between them. Germline values: CDR1 MNHNY, CDR2 SVGAGI (reference sequence). The CDR3 nucleotides are TGTGCCAGCAGTGAAAGTTGGGGAAATGAGCAGTTCTTC. Amino acid sequence: CASSESWGNEQFF.

This clonotype was seen a handful of times. The J gene is TRBJ2-3, the V gene TRBV30; possibly TRBD1 for D (8 bases). The germline V gene encodes CDR1 GTSNPN and CDR2 SVGIG (reference sequence). V was cut by 0 bases and J by 5 bases, with 12 bases left in between. The CDR3 is made up of 14 amino acids. In nucleotides, the CDR3 is TGTGCCTGGAGTGTAACAGGGGGGGGAGATACGCAGTATTTT. This codes for CAWSVTGGGDTQYF.

V is TRBV6-5 and J is TRBJ1-1; D is undetermined. Per germline, CDR1 MNHEY and CDR2 SVGAGI. There are 13 residues in the CDR3. Trimming shortened V by 6 bases and J by 0 bases, and 8 bases separated the two germline ends. Here the CDR3 DNA reads TGTGCCAGCAGGCGGACGGTGAACACTGAAGCTTTCTTT. Translating it yields CASRRTVNTEAFF.

This clonotype was found a few times. DNA for the CDR3: TGTGCCTGGAGTGTGGAGCACACCGGGGAGCTGTTTTTT. Encoded protein: CAWSVEHTGELFF. The chain employs TRBV30 and TRBJ2-2; no clear D gene. Between the trimmed V and J ends, which lost 0 bases and 3 bases, there was a span of 5 bases. The CDR3 extends over 13 amino acids. CDR1 is GTSNPN and CDR2 is SVGIG in the germline V gene (reference sequence).

This sequence joins TRBV7-4 and TRBJ2-5, with TRBD2 identical over 9 bases. Germline V gene data show CDR1 as SGHVT and CDR2 as SQSDAQ. V was pared by 1 base and J by 2 bases, with 5 bases of the junction left unmatched. The CDR3 has 16 residues. In DNA, the CDR3 is TGTGCCAGCAGCTTAGTCGCGGGGGGGCCTCAAGAGACCCAGTACTTC. It yields the protein CASSLVAGGPQETQYF.

The gene calls are TRBV6-5 and TRBJ1-1; D is possibly TRBD1 (6 bases). CDR3 length: 16 amino acids. CDR1 and CDR2 (germline): MNHEY, SVGAGI. V lost 4 bases to trimming and J lost 8 bases, with 23 bases between them. The DNA for the CDR3 is TGTGCCAGCAGTTTCTCGGGGGCCCCCTCCACTGGGGAAGCTTTCTTT. The encoded protein is CASSFSGAPSTGEAFF.

This chain joins TRBV6-6 and TRBJ1-1; possibly TRBD1 for D (5 bases). Trimming took off 6 bases at V and 6 bases at J, with 14 bases between the two ends. Germline loops: CDR1 MNHNY, CDR2 SVGAGI (reference sequence). The CDR3 is 13 amino acids. CDR3 sequence (DNA): TGTGCCAGCAGCCTTGGAGGGGCCGCTGAAGCTTTCTTT. Amino acids: CASSLGGAAEAFF.

J is TRBJ2-3 and V is TRBV30; either TRBD1 or TRBD2 may fit D (6 bases each). The V end lost 6 bases, the J end lost 1 base, and 20 bases lay between the germline ends. Germline-derived CDR1 and CDR2 are GTSNPN and SVGIG (reference sequence). The CDR3 has 16 amino acids. CDR3 sequence (DNA): TGTGCCTGCTCTCGAAGGGGGGATGAGGGCACAGATACGCAGTATTTT. It codes for CACSRRGDEGTDTQYF.

This clonotype is categorized as large. The genes are TRBV30 and TRBJ1-1; D is perhaps TRBD1 (5 bases). This CDR3 has 14 residues. The V and J ends lost 3 bases and 3 bases respectively, with 14 bases between them. Germline CDR1 reads GTSNPN; CDR2 reads SVGIG (reference sequence). The CDR3 DNA follows: TGTGCCTGGAGGGGACCCGTCCCAGACACTGAAGCTTTCTTT. Its translation: CAWRGPVPDTEAFF.

The chain joins TRBV29-1 to TRBJ2-3; TRBD2 might be the D (7 bases). V was shortened by 6 bases and J by 0 bases, with 16 bases between the two germline ends. CDR1 and CDR2 (germline): SQVTM, ANQGSEA. This CDR3 comprises 15 residues. The CDR3 nucleotides read TGCAGCGTCGGAAAGGGGGGGGGGAGCACAGATACGCAGTATTTT. It encodes CSVGKGGGSTDTQYF.

V usage is TRBV7-9 and J usage is TRBJ2-7, with D perhaps assigned TRBD1 or TRBD2 (6 bases each). There are 14 residues in the CDR3. From germline, CDR1 is SEHNR and CDR2 FQNEAQ (reference sequence). V gave up 3 bases and J gave up 3 bases, with 12 bases separating them. The CDR3 coding sequence is TGTGCCAGCAGCTTGGGGGGCAGTGGCTACGAGCAGTACTTC. The encoded protein is CASSLGGSGYEQYF. Variable domain in full (rest from reference TRBV7-9 and TRBJ2-7): DTGVSQNPRHKITKRGQNVTFRCDPISEHNRLYWYRQTLGQGPEFLTYFQNEAQLEKSRLLSDRFSAERPKGSFSTLEIQRTEQGDSAMYLCASSLGGSGYEQYFGPGTRLTVT.

The chain uses TRBV29-1 and TRBJ2-3; 7 nucleotides agree with TRBD2. The CDR3 has 14 amino acids. With V trimmed by 4 bases and J by 1 base, 5 bases remained unmatched. CDR1 SQVTM and CDR2 ANQGSEA come from the germline V gene. CDR3 residues: CSVGAAGGTDTQYF. The CDR3 DNA is TGCAGCGTTGGGGCTGCGGGGGGCACAGATACGCAGTATTTT.

The chain uses TRBV15 and TRBJ2-5; tentative D call: TRBD2 (5 bases). Trimming removed 5 bases at V and 2 bases at J, with 21 bases between. Per the germline V gene, CDR1 is LNHNV and CDR2 is YYDKDF (reference sequence). This CDR3 comprises 17 residues. The CDR3 loop reads CATSFDRGFRPQETQYF. CDR3 bases: TGTGCCACCAGCTTTGATCGAGGGTTCCGTCCACAAGAGACCCAGTACTTC.

The sample holds a few counts of this clonotype. The V gene is TRBV29-1, the J gene TRBJ2-2; possible D gene TRBD1, 5 bases. The germline V gene has CDR1 SQVTM and CDR2 ANQGSEA. The length of the CDR3 is 13 residues. V shed 5 bases and J shed 3 bases, with 10 bases lying between them. The CDR3 DNA reads TGCAGCGTTTCTGGCAGGGACACCGGGGAGCTGTTTTTT. Protein sequence: CSVSGRDTGELFF.

The chain has TRBV5-6 and TRBJ1-1, with D perhaps TRBD1 (6 bases). With 4 bases removed from V and 1 base from J, the gap between germline ends came to 8 bases. Germline CDR1 SGHDT, CDR2 YYEEEE. There are 13 residues in the CDR3. This chain's CDR3 is CASSGQPNTEAFF. The CDR3 DNA reads TGTGCCAGCAGCGGACAGCCGAACACTGAAGCTTTCTTT.

The rearrangement joins TRBV30 to TRBJ2-2, with unresolved D. The CDR3 has 12 amino acids. V lost 3 bases, J lost 1 base, and 3 bases lay in between. The germline V gene encodes CDR1 GTSNPN and CDR2 SVGIG (reference sequence). The DNA of the CDR3 is TGTGCCTGGAGCCTGAACACCGGGGAGCTGTTTTTT. This sequence encodes CAWSLNTGELFF.

This rearrangement joins TRBV7-2 to TRBJ2-6; D unclear. Germline V gene sequence: CDR1 SGHTA, CDR2 FQGNSA. The CDR3 contains 15 residues. Deletions cut 1 base from V and 0 bases from J, with 4 bases between. CDR3 sequence: CASSLVDSGANVLTF. The CDR3 DNA is TGTGCCAGCAGCTTAGTCGACTCTGGGGCCAACGTCCTGACTTTC.

This clonotype has a handful of counts. J is TRBJ2-2 and V is TRBV29-1; TRBD2 matches 8 bases. The CDR3 sequence is 12 residues long. J gave up 7 bases and V 4 bases, and 2 bases lay outside the gene matches. Per the germline V gene, CDR1 is SQVTM and CDR2 is ANQGSEA. Here the CDR3 reads CSVGSGGGELFF. The CDR3 nucleotides read TGCAGCGTTGGGAGCGGGGGCGGGGAGCTGTTTTTT.

This rearrangement joins TRBV6-5 to TRBJ1-1, with TRBD1 as a possible D gene (6 bases). Trimming shortened V by 6 bases and J by 1 base, and 9 bases separated the two germline ends. Germline CDR1 reads MNHEY; CDR2 reads SVGAGI. CDR3 length equals 13 residues. The CDR3 protein is CASRQGSNTEAFF. CDR3 bases: TGTGCCAGCAGACAGGGCTCGAACACTGAAGCTTTCTTT.

This clonotype qualifies as hyperexpanded (1% or more). The chain joins TRBV6-5 to TRBJ2-3; 7 bases map to TRBD2. This CDR3 region has 15 residues. Per the germline V gene, CDR1 is MNHEY and CDR2 is SVGAGI. V was pared by 2 bases and J by 4 bases, with 6 bases of the junction left unmatched. The CDR3 loop reads CASSYGRGRSDTQYF. The DNA for the CDR3 is TGTGCCAGCAGTTACGGGAGGGGCAGGTCAGATACGCAGTATTTT.

V is TRBV19 and J is TRBJ1-1; unclear D gene. The CDR3 has 13 amino acids. Germline CDR1 reads LNHDA; CDR2 reads SQIVND (reference sequence). For the CDR3, the DNA is TGTGTTAGTAGTATCACAGTCGGGGCTGAAGCTTTCTTT. Translating gives CVSSITVGAEAFF. Complete variable domain (other parts from reference TRBV19 and TRBJ1-1): DGGITQSPKYLFRKEGQNVTLSCEQNLNHDAMYWYRQDPGQGLRLIYYSQIVNDFQKGDIAEGYSVSREKKESFPLTVTSAQKNPTAFYLCVSSITVGAEAFFGQGTRLTVV.

The table lists this clonotype with a count of one. The chain recombines TRBV12-3 or TRBV12-4 with TRBJ2-1; 9 positions match TRBD1. Trimming took 6 bases from V and 0 from J; bases not matched to a gene: 3. This CDR3 contains 15 residues. The CDR3 loop reads CASSETGGSYNEQFF. CDR3 in DNA: TGTGCCAGCAGCGAGACAGGGGGCTCCTACAATGAGCAGTTCTTC.

The chain recombines TRBV6-5 with TRBJ2-7, with TRBD1 identical over 7 bases. Trimming took 7 bases from V and 2 from J; bases not matched to a gene: 2. The CDR3 totals 12 residues. Per the germline V gene, CDR1 is MNHEY and CDR2 is SVGAGI. In DNA form, the CDR3 reads TGTGCCAGCAAGGGGGCTCCCTACGAGCAGTACTTC. As protein: CASKGAPYEQYF.

This clonotype was picked up a small number of times. V usage is TRBV6-5 and J usage is TRBJ2-7, with unresolved D. This CDR3 is 13 amino acids long. V dropped 5 bases and J dropped 0 bases, with 8 bases sitting between them. Germline CDR1 and CDR2: MNHEY and SVGAGI. CDR3 amino acids: CASSGPASYEQYF. The CDR3, as DNA: TGTGCCAGCAGTGGCCCCGCCTCCTACGAGCAGTACTTC.